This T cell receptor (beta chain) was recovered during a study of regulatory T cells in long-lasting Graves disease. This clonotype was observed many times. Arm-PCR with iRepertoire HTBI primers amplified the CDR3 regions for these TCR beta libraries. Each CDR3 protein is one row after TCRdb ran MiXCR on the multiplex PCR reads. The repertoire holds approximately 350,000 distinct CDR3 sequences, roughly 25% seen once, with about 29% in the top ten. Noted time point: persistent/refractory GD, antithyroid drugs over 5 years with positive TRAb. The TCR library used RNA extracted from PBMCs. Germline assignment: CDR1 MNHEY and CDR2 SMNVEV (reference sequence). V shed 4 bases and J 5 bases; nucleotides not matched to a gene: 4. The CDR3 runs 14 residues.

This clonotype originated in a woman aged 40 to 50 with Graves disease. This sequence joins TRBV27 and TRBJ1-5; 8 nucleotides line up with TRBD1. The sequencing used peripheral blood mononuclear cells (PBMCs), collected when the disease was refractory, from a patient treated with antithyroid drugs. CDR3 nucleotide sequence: TGTGCCAGCAGTTCCCCGGACAGGGATCAGCCCCAGCATTTT. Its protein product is CASSSPDRDQPQHF.